The present T cell receptor (beta chain) was sequenced within a study of T cell changes during pregnancy in multiple sclerosis. Assay used: immunoSEQ multiplex PCR; TCRdb lists only in-frame clones, some missing. The sample holds fewer than 20,000 clones, approximately 90% seen once. This CDR3 spans 12 amino acids. V lost 0 bases to trimming and J lost 5 bases, with 4 bases between them. The V gene's germline CDR1 is KGHSH and CDR2 LQKENI. The clonotype originates from a female donor in good health, enrolled as a control in a pregnancy study. V and J are TRBV18 and TRBJ2-5; D is unresolved. The source material was CD4+ T cells from peripheral blood mononuclear cells, sampled in the first trimester of pregnancy. Here the CDR3 reads CASSPPEETQYF. CDR3 bases: TGTGCCAGCTCACCACCGGAGGAGACCCAGTACTTC.